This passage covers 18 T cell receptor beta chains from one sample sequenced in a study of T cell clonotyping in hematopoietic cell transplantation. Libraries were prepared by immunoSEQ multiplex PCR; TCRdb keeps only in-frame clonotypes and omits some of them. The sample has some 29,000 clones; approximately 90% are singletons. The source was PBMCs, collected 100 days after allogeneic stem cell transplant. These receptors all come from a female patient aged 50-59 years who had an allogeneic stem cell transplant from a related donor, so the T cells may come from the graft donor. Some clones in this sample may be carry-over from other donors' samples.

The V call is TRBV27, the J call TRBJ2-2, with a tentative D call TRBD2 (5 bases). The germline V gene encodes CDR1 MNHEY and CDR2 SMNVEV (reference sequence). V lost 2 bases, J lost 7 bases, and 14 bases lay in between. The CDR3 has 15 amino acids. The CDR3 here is CASSLIGVVGGELFF. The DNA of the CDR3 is TGTGCCAGCAGTTTAATCGGGGTAGTCGGCGGGGAGCTGTTTTTT.

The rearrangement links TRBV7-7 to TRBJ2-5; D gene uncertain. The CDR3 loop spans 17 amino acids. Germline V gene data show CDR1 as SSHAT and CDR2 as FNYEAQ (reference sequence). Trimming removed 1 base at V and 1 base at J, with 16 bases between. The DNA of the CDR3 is TGTGCCAGCAGCTTAGGTTTTCGGCGCAGGAGCCAAGAGACCCAGTACTTC. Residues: CASSLGFRRRSQETQYF.

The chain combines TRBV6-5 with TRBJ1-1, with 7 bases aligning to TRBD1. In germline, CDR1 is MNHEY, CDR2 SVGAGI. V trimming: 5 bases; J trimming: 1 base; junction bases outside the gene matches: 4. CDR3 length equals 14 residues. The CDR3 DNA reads TGTGCCAGCAGTCGACAGGGATGGAACACTGAAGCTTTCTTT. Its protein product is CASSRQGWNTEAFF.

DNA for the CDR3: TGCGCCAGCAGCTTGTTCGGCGGAGCTAGCACAGATACGCAGTATTTT. Translating gives CASSLFGGASTDTQYF. The chain joins TRBV5-1 to TRBJ2-3, with no clear D. CDR3 length equals 16 residues. In germline, CDR1 is SGHRS, CDR2 YFSETQ. V was pared by 1 base and J by 0 bases, with 12 bases between.

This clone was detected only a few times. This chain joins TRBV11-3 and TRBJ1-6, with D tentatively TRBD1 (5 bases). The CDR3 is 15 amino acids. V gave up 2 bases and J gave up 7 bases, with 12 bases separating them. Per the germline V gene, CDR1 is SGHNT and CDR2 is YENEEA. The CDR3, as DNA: TGTGCCAGCAGCTTACCCCAGGGTGCCAATTCACCCCTCCACTTT. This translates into CASSLPQGANSPLHF.

Written as DNA, the CDR3 is TGTGCCAGCTCACCCACAGGTCACGAGCAGTACTTC. Its protein product is CASSPTGHEQYF. The V and J genes are TRBV18 and TRBJ2-7; possibly TRBD1 for D (5 bases). The CDR3 consists of 12 residues. Trimming pared 3 bases from V and 5 bases from J, leaving 8 bases between. The germline V gene has CDR1 KGHSH and CDR2 LQKENI. The whole variable domain, filled in from reference TRBV18 and TRBJ2-7, reads NAGVMQNPRHLVRRRGQEARLRCSPMKGHSHVYWYRQLPEEGLKFMVYLQKENIIDESGMPKERFSAEFPKEGPSILRIQQVVRGDSAAYFCASSPTGHEQYFGPGTRLTVT.

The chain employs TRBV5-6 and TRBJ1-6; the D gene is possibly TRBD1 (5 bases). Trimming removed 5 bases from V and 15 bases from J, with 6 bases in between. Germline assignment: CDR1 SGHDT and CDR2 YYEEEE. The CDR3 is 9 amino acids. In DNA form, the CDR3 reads TGTGCCAGCAGGGGGGGCCTCCACTTT. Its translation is CASRGGLHF.

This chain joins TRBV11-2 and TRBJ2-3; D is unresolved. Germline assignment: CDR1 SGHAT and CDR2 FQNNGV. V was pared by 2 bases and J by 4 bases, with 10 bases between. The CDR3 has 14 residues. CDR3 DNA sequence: TGTGCCAGCAGCTTAACGGTCCGGGCAGATACGCAGTATTTT. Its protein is CASSLTVRADTQYF.

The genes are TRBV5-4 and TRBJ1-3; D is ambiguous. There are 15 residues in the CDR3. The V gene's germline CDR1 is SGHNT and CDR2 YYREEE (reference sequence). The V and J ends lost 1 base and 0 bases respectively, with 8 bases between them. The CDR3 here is CASSLIGNSGNTIYF. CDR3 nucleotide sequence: TGTGCCAGCAGCTTGATTGGAAACTCTGGAAACACCATATATTTT. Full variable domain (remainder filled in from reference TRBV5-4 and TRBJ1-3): ETGVTQSPTHLIKTRGQQVTLRCSSQSGHNTVSWYQQALGQGPQFIFQYYREEENGRGNFPPRFSGLQFPNYSSELNVNALELDDSALYLCASSLIGNSGNTIYFGEGSWLTVV.

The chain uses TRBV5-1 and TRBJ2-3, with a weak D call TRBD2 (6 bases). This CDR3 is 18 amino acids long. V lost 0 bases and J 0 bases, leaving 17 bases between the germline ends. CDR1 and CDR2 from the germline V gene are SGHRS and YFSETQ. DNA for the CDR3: TGCGCCAGCAGCTTGGCCATAATTGGCGGGGCAAGCACAGATACGCAGTATTTT. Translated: CASSLAIIGGASTDTQYF.

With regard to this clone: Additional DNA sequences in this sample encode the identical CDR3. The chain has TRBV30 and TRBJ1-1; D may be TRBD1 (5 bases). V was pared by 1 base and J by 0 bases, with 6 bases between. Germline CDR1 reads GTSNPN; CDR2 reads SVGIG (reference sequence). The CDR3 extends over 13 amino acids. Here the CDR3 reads CAWSGQLNTEAFF. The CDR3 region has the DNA TGTGCCTGGAGTGGACAGCTGAACACTGAAGCTTTCTTT.

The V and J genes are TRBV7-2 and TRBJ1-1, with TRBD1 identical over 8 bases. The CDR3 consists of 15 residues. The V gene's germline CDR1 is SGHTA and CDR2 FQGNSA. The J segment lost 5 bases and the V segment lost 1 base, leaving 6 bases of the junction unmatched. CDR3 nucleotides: TGTGCCAGCAGCTTAGGGGGGACAGGAAGGACTGAAGCTTTCTTT. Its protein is CASSLGGTGRTEAFF.

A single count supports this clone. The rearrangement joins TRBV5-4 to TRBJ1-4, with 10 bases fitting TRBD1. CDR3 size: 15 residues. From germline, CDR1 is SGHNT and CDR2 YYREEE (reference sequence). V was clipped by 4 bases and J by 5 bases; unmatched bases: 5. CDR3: CASSPGTGVNEKLFF. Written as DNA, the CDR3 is TGTGCCAGCAGCCCTGGGACAGGGGTCAATGAAAAACTGTTTTTT.

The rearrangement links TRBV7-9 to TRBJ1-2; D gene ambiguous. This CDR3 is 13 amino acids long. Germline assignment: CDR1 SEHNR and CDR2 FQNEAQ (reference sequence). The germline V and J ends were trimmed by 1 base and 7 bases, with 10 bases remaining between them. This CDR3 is CASSLEREGGYTF. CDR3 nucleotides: TGTGCCAGCAGCTTAGAGCGGGAAGGTGGCTACACCTTC.

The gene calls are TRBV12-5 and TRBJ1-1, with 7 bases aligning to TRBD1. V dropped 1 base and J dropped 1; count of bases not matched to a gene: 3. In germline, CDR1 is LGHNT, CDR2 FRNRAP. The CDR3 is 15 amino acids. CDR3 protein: CASGLGQGENTEAFF. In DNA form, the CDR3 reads TGTGCTAGTGGTTTGGGACAGGGTGAGAACACTGAAGCTTTCTTT.

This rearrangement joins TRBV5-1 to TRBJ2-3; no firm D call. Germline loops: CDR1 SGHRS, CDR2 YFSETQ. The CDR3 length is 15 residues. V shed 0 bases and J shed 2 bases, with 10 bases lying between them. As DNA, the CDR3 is TGCGCCAGCAGCTTGGATAGGGTTTCCACAGATACGCAGTATTTT. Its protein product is CASSLDRVSTDTQYF.

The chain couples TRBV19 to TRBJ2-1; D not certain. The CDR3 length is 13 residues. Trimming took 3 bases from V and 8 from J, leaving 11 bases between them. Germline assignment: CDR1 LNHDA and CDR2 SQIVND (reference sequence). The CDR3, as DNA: TGTGCCAGTAGTATCGTCCGATCGGATGAGCAGTTCTTC. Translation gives CASSIVRSDEQFF.

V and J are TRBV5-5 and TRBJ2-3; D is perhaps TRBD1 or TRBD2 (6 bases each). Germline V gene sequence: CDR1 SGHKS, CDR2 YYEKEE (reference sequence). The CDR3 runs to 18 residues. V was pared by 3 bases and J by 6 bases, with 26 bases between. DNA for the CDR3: TGTGCCAGCAGCTCCCGGAGGGGGACGGGAAATCCGGGGGATACGCAGTATTTT. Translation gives CASSSRRGTGNPGDTQYF.